The subject of this entry is one T cell receptor beta chain. The antigen is not known. With 60 Vbeta and 13 Jbeta primers, the PCR was carried out. Using immunoSEQ multiplex PCR, the repertoire was profiled, and TCRdb retains in-frame clones only, with some absent. The profile shows fewer than 150,000 clones, about 74% of them singletons. The data originate from a study of cytomegalovirus exposure and HLA in healthy donors. With 0 bases removed from V and 4 bases from J, the gap between germline ends came to 13 bases. The CDR3 is made up of 16 amino acids. Germline CDR1 reads MNHNY; CDR2 reads SVGAGI (reference sequence). Overall study results and limits: It was taken for granted in presence/absence analyses that sequencing depth across donors was roughly uniform. The study put under 200 TCR beta chains on its list as cytomegalovirus-associated. What was likely a sequencing artifact was a cluster of highly shared sequence variants.

This chain uses TRBV6-6 with TRBJ2-1, with D possibly being TRBD2 (7 bases). This TCR was sampled from a woman aged 50 to 65 in good health and CMV-seronegative. The specimen sequenced was PBMCs. CDR3 loop: CASSYSPGGHYNEQFF. The CDR3 DNA is TGTGCCAGCAGTTACTCCCCGGGGGGCCATTACAATGAGCAGTTCTTC.